A single sample gave rise to the 2 T cell receptor beta chains below, sequenced in a study of T-cell memory formation after mild COVID-19. TCRdb redid the calling of the 5' RACE reads with MiXCR, one entry per CDR3 protein. The sample lists roughly 410,000 distinct CDR3 sequences, 20% to 25% occurring once. Input material: PBMCs or a T cell subset sorted from them (not recorded which). The source is an adult woman who had mild COVID-19 (a few samples of this study predate the infection). Cell type and time point are not known.

Comments on this clonotype: This may come from a read error, since a much larger clone is one base off. The chain uses TRBV18 and TRBJ2-3, with no clear D. Per the germline V gene, CDR1 is KGHSH and CDR2 is LQKENI. Trimming removed 3 bases at V and 0 bases at J, with 7 bases between. The CDR3 has 14 residues. This chain's CDR3 is CASSPVRSTDTQYF. DNA for the CDR3: TGTGCCAGCTCACCGGTCAGGAGCACAGATACGCAGTATTTT.

The rearrangement uses TRBV5-6 and TRBJ2-7, with TRBD1 matching 8 bases. Germline V gives CDR1 SGHDT, CDR2 YYEEEE. The CDR3 is made up of 17 amino acids. V trimming: 2 bases; J trimming: 0 bases; junction bases outside the gene matches: 10. Here the CDR3 reads CASSFRGTGTRSYEQYF. CDR3 DNA: TGTGCCAGCAGCTTTCGTGGGACAGGCACTCGCTCCTACGAGCAGTACTTC.